The rows below give T cell receptor beta chains drawn from one sample of a study of blood T cell repertoires in COVID-19. Generated by immunoSEQ multiplex PCR, the TCRdb table keeps only in-frame clones and is missing some. The repertoire includes 250,000 or so clones, around 89% of them detected once, and about 0.99% sits in the top ten. Source material: peripheral blood. The receptors were gathered from a woman aged 40 to 55 who had recovered from COVID-19. CDR3s include the opening cysteine and the closing phenylalanine or tryptophan. Each record gives: V gene, J gene, CDR3 protein.

V gene: TRBV5-1; J gene: TRBJ2-5; CDR3 protein: CASSTRTSGLGSQETQYF
V gene: TRBV7-2; J gene: TRBJ2-7; CDR3 protein: CASSLSGYEQYF
V gene: TRBV15; J gene: TRBJ2-7; CDR3 protein: CATSRHTAPGTTYEQYF
V gene: TRBV3-1/TRBV3-2; J gene: TRBJ2-4; CDR3 protein: CASSQDSGIPKNIQYF
V gene: TRBV7-2; J gene: TRBJ2-3; CDR3 protein: CASSSLAPPDTQYF
V gene: TRBV18; J gene: TRBJ1-2; CDR3 protein: CASSPEEGGYTF
V gene: TRBV7-3; J gene: TRBJ2-1; CDR3 protein: CASSLWASGTPGNEQFF
V gene: TRBV18; J gene: TRBJ1-2; CDR3 protein: CASSPPGGDYGYTF
V gene: TRBV2; J gene: TRBJ2-3; CDR3 protein: CASSAGGSGGDTQYF
V gene: TRBV28; J gene: TRBJ2-2; CDR3 protein: CASRLRGSTGELFF
V gene: TRBV23-1; J gene: TRBJ2-7; CDR3 protein: CASTHFDSERFYEQYF
V gene: TRBV5-4; J gene: TRBJ1-1; CDR3 protein: CASSNPGGQAFF
V gene: TRBV11-3; J gene: TRBJ1-1; CDR3 protein: CASSQGLRAEAFF
V gene: TRBV5-1; J gene: TRBJ2-1; CDR3 protein: CASSPRAGADEQFF
V gene: TRBV7-3; J gene: TRBJ2-6; CDR3 protein: CASSPSGSLSGANVLTF
V gene: TRBV7-2; J gene: TRBJ2-1; CDR3 protein: CASSTRLAGTEQFF
V gene: TRBV7-3; J gene: TRBJ2-1; CDR3 protein: CASSAGGEAYNEQFF
V gene: TRBV7-6; J gene: TRBJ2-2; CDR3 protein: CASSPTAGALTGELFF
V gene: TRBV19; J gene: TRBJ2-2; CDR3 protein: CASSLPSGNTGELFF
V gene: TRBV6-5; J gene: TRBJ1-4; CDR3 protein: CASSPGGPKNEKLFF
V gene: TRBV19; J gene: TRBJ1-5; CDR3 protein: CASSIGGQPQHF
V gene: TRBV6-4; J gene: TRBJ2-3; CDR3 protein: CASSDSGGVMDTQYF
V gene: TRBV11-2; J gene: TRBJ2-1; CDR3 protein: CASSLGGQGNNEQFF
V gene: TRBV4-1; J gene: TRBJ2-2; CDR3 protein: CASSQNREGSGELFF
V gene: TRBV19; J gene: TRBJ2-1; CDR3 protein: CASSIPGQGLNEQFF
V gene: TRBV6-5; J gene: TRBJ2-1; CDR3 protein: CASSYSAWAGGNEQFF
V gene: TRBV11-2; J gene: TRBJ1-5; CDR3 protein: CASSGRGSNQPQHF
V gene: TRBV3-1/TRBV3-2; J gene: TRBJ1-1; CDR3 protein: CASSPLGGLGGAEAFF
V gene: TRBV5-8; J gene: TRBJ1-6; CDR3 protein: CASSMDRGGGSPLHF
V gene: TRBV18; J gene: TRBJ2-3; CDR3 protein: CASSPGRGRADTQYF
V gene: TRBV11-2; J gene: TRBJ2-1; CDR3 protein: CASAPGDLLSYNEQFF
V gene: TRBV10-3; J gene: TRBJ1-2; CDR3 protein: CATRDWTGNYGYTF
V gene: TRBV6-5; J gene: TRBJ1-2; CDR3 protein: CASRQVAGIYGYTF
V gene: TRBV19; J gene: TRBJ2-7; CDR3 protein: CASRPGQISYEQYF
V gene: TRBV6-4; J gene: TRBJ1-6; CDR3 protein: CASSDSAGANSPLHF
V gene: TRBV6-5; J gene: TRBJ1-4; CDR3 protein: CASSYAGTGPGKLFF
V gene: TRBV6-2/TRBV6-3; J gene: TRBJ2-1; CDR3 protein: CASSYSGLAGASEQFF
V gene: TRBV6-2/TRBV6-3; J gene: TRBJ2-3; CDR3 protein: CASSYPNGGSDTQYF
V gene: TRBV15; J gene: TRBJ2-3; CDR3 protein: CATSRDLPGTQYF
V gene: TRBV19; J gene: TRBJ2-7; CDR3 protein: CASSIGDRPRTYEQYF
V gene: TRBV3-1/TRBV3-2; J gene: TRBJ1-1; CDR3 protein: CASSQGGRIEAFF
V gene: TRBV6-5; J gene: TRBJ2-1; CDR3 protein: CASSYSLRAGEQFF
V gene: TRBV27; J gene: TRBJ2-7; CDR3 protein: CASRLAGDTYEQYF
V gene: TRBV5-1; J gene: TRBJ2-7; CDR3 protein: CASSHSGSSYEQYF
V gene: TRBV7-2; J gene: TRBJ1-5; CDR3 protein: CASSRDRTGNQPQHF
V gene: TRBV30; J gene: TRBJ2-1; CDR3 protein: CASSGESSYNEQFF
V gene: TRBV7-9; J gene: TRBJ1-2; CDR3 protein: CASSPPGGGDGGYTF
V gene: TRBV14; J gene: TRBJ2-1; CDR3 protein: CASSPTPGTSGSGSYNEQFF